These 8 T cell receptor beta chains share one sample of origin, sequenced in a study of CD8+ T cells in alopecia areata. Extracted from the samples, RNA was reverse transcribed into cDNA to serve as the sequencing template. The protocol was immunoSEQ multiplex PCR, while the TCRdb copy is restricted to in-frame clones and leaves out a portion. The sample comprises about 140,000 clones, approximately 50% of which are singletons, and more than 0.95% rests with the top ten. Source: CD4+ T cells sorted from blood, taken at week 0. Receptors were obtained from a human donor with alopecia areata.

This CDR3 reads CASSSPGTYGYTF. As DNA, the CDR3 is TGTGCCAGCAGTTCCCCGGGGACGTATGGCTACACCTTC. The chain carries TRBV27 and TRBJ1-2; D possibly corresponds to TRBD1 (5 bases). The CDR3 is made up of 13 amino acids. Germline V gene sequence: CDR1 MNHEY, CDR2 SMNVEV (reference sequence). Trimming removed 4 bases from V and 5 bases from J, with 11 bases in between.

The CDR3 DNA reads as TGTGCCAGCAGCCAAGTGGCAGGCAAGACCCAGTACTTC. As protein: CASSQVAGKTQYF. The chain couples TRBV4-2 to TRBJ2-5, with D uncertain. This CDR3 comprises 13 residues. V was clipped by 1 base and J by 6 bases, with 9 bases between them. From germline, CDR1 is LGHNA and CDR2 YNFKEQ.

V is TRBV9 and J is TRBJ2-7; D perhaps matches TRBD1 (6 bases). Germline-derived CDR1 and CDR2 are SGDLS and YYNGEE. The CDR3 contains 15 residues. V was pared by 0 bases and J by 2 bases, with 12 bases between. CDR3 region: CASSVDLGAPYEQYF. CDR3 DNA sequence: TGTGCCAGCAGCGTAGATCTGGGGGCCCCCTACGAGCAGTACTTC.

The chain has TRBV11-2 and TRBJ2-1, with D perhaps TRBD1 (5 bases). V lost 5 bases to trimming and J lost 7 bases, with 9 bases between them. CDR1 and CDR2 from the germline V gene are SGHAT and FQNNGV. This CDR3 region has 12 residues. CDR3 region: CASSRRQNEQFF. Written as DNA, the CDR3 is TGTGCCAGCAGCAGGCGACAGAATGAGCAGTTCTTC.

This clone was counted only a few times. The V call is TRBV29-1, the J call TRBJ2-3; 8 bases match TRBD1. The CDR3 runs to 13 residues. Germline V lookup: CDR1 SQVTM, CDR2 ANQGSEA. J gave up 2 bases and V 3 bases, and 1 base lay outside the gene matches. The CDR3 reads CSVETGATDTQYF. CDR3 sequence (DNA): TGCAGCGTTGAGACAGGGGCCACAGATACGCAGTATTTT.

The rearrangement joins TRBV6-6 to TRBJ2-3; 9 nucleotides agree with TRBD1. The CDR3 has 14 amino acids. The V segment lost 9 bases and the J segment 4 bases; nucleotides outside the gene matches: 8. Germline CDR1 is MNHNY and CDR2 is SVGAGI (reference sequence). CDR3 loop: CASRDRAESDTQYF. In DNA form, the CDR3 reads TGTGCCAGTCGGGACAGGGCGGAATCAGATACGCAGTATTTT.

The chain uses TRBV7-2 and TRBJ2-7, with 8 bases identical to TRBD2. Germline CDR1 SGHTA, CDR2 FQGNSA. The CDR3 sequence is 16 residues long. Unmatched junction bases numbered 13, after V lost 3 bases and J lost 6 bases. CDR3 DNA sequence: TGTGCCAGCAGCTTGGATCTCGGGCTAGCGGGTGTCGAGCAGTACTTC. Its protein product is CASSLDLGLAGVEQYF. Full variable domain (outside the CDR3, taken from reference TRBV7-2 and TRBJ2-7): GAGVSQSPSNKVTEKGKDVELRCDPISGHTALYWYRQSLGQGLEFLIYFQGNSAPDKSGLPSDRFSAERTGGSVSTLTIQRTQQEDSAVYLCASSLDLGLAGVEQYFGPGTRLTVT.

The rearrangement links TRBV6-5 to TRBJ2-1, with D tentatively TRBD2 (6 bases). The germline V gene encodes CDR1 MNHEY and CDR2 SVGAGI. Trimming removed 2 bases at V and 6 bases at J, with 14 bases between. This CDR3 region has 15 residues. The CDR3 DNA follows: TGTGCCAGCAGTTACCGACTAGTTGAGTTCAATGAGCAGTTCTTC. Protein: CASSYRLVEFNEQFF.